Listed here are 27 T cell receptor beta chains from one sample, sequenced in a study of blood T cell repertoires in COVID-19. The repertoire was sequenced with immunoSEQ multiplex PCR; TCRdb's copy has only in-frame clones and lacks some. The sample lists some 120,000 clones, around 90% occurring once. The sequencing sample was made of peripheral blood. These receptors were obtained from a man aged 45-65 years with active COVID-19.

The chain has TRBV9 and TRBJ2-1, with TRBD1 identical over 7 bases. The V gene end was trimmed by 1 base and the J gene end by 2 bases; junction bases not matched to a gene: 3. Looked up from germline, CDR1 is SGDLS and CDR2 is YYNGEE. The CDR3 has 15 amino acids. The chain's CDR3 is CASSVRTGPYNEQFF. CDR3 bases: TGTGCCAGCAGCGTAAGGACAGGACCCTACAATGAGCAGTTCTTC.

V is TRBV4-1 and J is TRBJ2-5; 8 bases agree with TRBD2. CDR3 length: 16 residues. Germline assignment: CDR1 MGHRA and CDR2 YSYEKL. The ends lost 3 bases at V and 2 bases at J; junction bases unmatched: 8. CDR3 DNA sequence: TGCGCCAGCAGCCAGCGGGGGGATTTGAAACAAGAGACCCAGTACTTC. Its translation is CASSQRGDLKQETQYF.

The chain uses TRBV4-2 and TRBJ2-3; 11 nucleotides agree with TRBD2. Losses at the gene ends were 0 bases for V and 3 bases for J; bases not matched to a gene: 5. Germline CDR1 LGHNA, CDR2 YNFKEQ. The CDR3 is 17 amino acids. The CDR3 loop is CASSQEIAGGPTDTQYF. CDR3 nucleotide sequence: TGTGCCAGCAGCCAAGAAATAGCGGGGGGGCCGACAGATACGCAGTATTTT.

The chain joins TRBV4-1 to TRBJ2-5; 7 bases agree with TRBD1. Trimming cost V 2 bases and J 1 base; bases outside gene matches: 4. CDR1 is MGHRA, CDR2 YSYEKL, per germline. This CDR3 region has 15 residues. The CDR3 here is CASSQTGAVQETQYF. The DNA for the CDR3 is TGCGCCAGCAGCCAAACAGGGGCGGTCCAAGAGACCCAGTACTTC.

This chain links TRBV7-2 with TRBJ1-6; D is perhaps TRBD1 (5 bases). The V gene's germline CDR1 is SGHTA and CDR2 FQGNSA. CDR3 length equals 16 residues. With 4 bases removed from V and 9 bases from J, the gap between germline ends came to 19 bases. This chain's CDR3 is CASSWTPERGGSPLHF. The DNA of the CDR3 is TGTGCCAGCAGCTGGACCCCTGAGCGGGGGGGTTCACCCCTCCACTTT.

The rearrangement uses TRBV7-9 and TRBJ2-7; 9 bases match TRBD1. This CDR3 has 15 residues. The germline gives CDR1 SEHNR, CDR2 FQNEAQ (reference sequence). V shed 3 bases and J 5 bases; nucleotides not matched to a gene: 8. The CDR3, as DNA: TGTGCCAGCAGCTTTGGAGGGACAGGGAGGAACGAGCAGTACTTC. It yields the protein CASSFGGTGRNEQYF.

The rearrangement links TRBV6-1 to TRBJ2-1; D is possibly TRBD1 (6 bases). The CDR3 is made up of 16 amino acids. Trimming took off 2 bases at V and 2 bases at J, with 13 bases between the two ends. Germline CDR1 and CDR2: MNHNS and SASEGT. As DNA, the CDR3 is TGTGCCAGCAGTGAAAGCCTCAGGGGAACCTACAATGAGCAGTTCTTC. Its translation is CASSESLRGTYNEQFF.

The CDR3 nucleotides read TGCGCCAGCAGGCTAGCGGAGTACAATGAGCAGTTCTTC. Its protein product is CASRLAEYNEQFF. The rearrangement uses TRBV5-1 and TRBJ2-1; 7 bases are a match to TRBD2. The CDR3 totals 13 residues. Germline values: CDR1 SGHRS, CDR2 YFSETQ. Trimming cost V 5 bases and J 4 bases; bases outside gene matches: 3.

The chain employs TRBV11-2 and TRBJ2-3; TRBD2 aligns across 15 bases. Losses at the gene ends were 5 bases for V and 2 bases for J; bases not matched to a gene: 5. Germline CDR1 and CDR2: SGHAT and FQNNGV. This CDR3 region has 17 residues. As DNA, the CDR3 is TGTGCCAGCAGCCCGGGGACTAGCGGGAGGCTCACAGATACGCAGTATTTT. Its translation is CASSPGTSGRLTDTQYF.

The rearrangement joins TRBV14 to TRBJ2-3; 8 bases align to TRBD2. The CDR3 is 15 amino acids. With 2 bases clipped from V and 2 bases from J, the junction kept 3 bases outside the gene matches. Germline V gene lookup returns CDR1 SGHDN and CDR2 FVKESK. CDR3: CASSQRLANTDTQYF. The CDR3 DNA sequence: TGTGCCAGCAGCCAAAGACTAGCGAACACAGATACGCAGTATTTT. Variable domain in full (rest from reference TRBV14 and TRBJ2-3): EAGVTQFPSHSVIEKGQTVTLRCDPISGHDNLYWYRRVMGKEIKFLLHFVKESKQDESGMPNNRFLAERTGGTYSTLKVQPAELEDSGVYFCASSQRLANTDTQYFGPGTRLTVL.

This clone was recorded once. This chain links TRBV19 with TRBJ2-3; TRBD2 matches 13 bases. The V segment lost 9 bases and the J segment 6 bases; nucleotides outside the gene matches: 9. The CDR3 totals 15 residues. Germline CDR1 LNHDA, CDR2 SQIVND (reference sequence). DNA for the CDR3: TGTGCCAGCTCCCGACTAGCGGGGGGAGGGGATACGCAGTATTTT. Translation gives CASSRLAGGGDTQYF.

The chain employs TRBV7-9 and TRBJ1-4; unclear D gene. Germline-derived CDR1 and CDR2 are SEHNR and FQNEAQ (reference sequence). Trimming took off 5 bases at V and 2 bases at J, with 9 bases between the two ends. The CDR3 is 14 amino acids. In nucleotides, the CDR3 is TGTGCCAGCAGCCCACCCCAGACTAATGAAAAACTGTTTTTT. Its protein product is CASSPPQTNEKLFF.

J is TRBJ2-1 and V is TRBV18; D might be TRBD1 (6 bases). V lost 3 bases, J lost 12 bases, and 12 bases lay in between. This CDR3 has 12 amino acids. CDR1 is KGHSH and CDR2 is LQKENI in the germline V gene. The CDR3 DNA is TGTGCCAGCTCACCGACAGGTCAGGGGCAGTTCTTC. Translating it yields CASSPTGQGQFF.

This sequence joins TRBV2 and TRBJ1-1; 10 bases are shared with TRBD1. The V gene end was trimmed by 7 bases and the J gene end by 1 base; junction bases not matched to a gene: 9. Germline values: CDR1 SNHLY, CDR2 FYNNEI. The CDR3 has 16 amino acids. The CDR3 loop is CASNRQGAKRNTEAFF. In nucleotides, the CDR3 is TGTGCCAGCAACCGACAGGGGGCGAAGAGGAACACTGAAGCTTTCTTT.

The chain recombines TRBV18 with TRBJ2-1; 11 bases map to TRBD2. Germline trimming cut 0 bases from V and 5 bases from J; bases unmatched to any gene: 3. CDR1 is KGHSH, CDR2 LQKENI, per germline. This CDR3 is built from 16 residues. CDR3 in DNA: TGTGCCAGCTCACCACCGGGACTAGCGGCTCACAATGAGCAGTTCTTC. Protein sequence: CASSPPGLAAHNEQFF.

The rearrangement links TRBV7-2 to TRBJ1-5; 11 bases agree with TRBD1. This CDR3 has 16 residues. The germline CDR1 and CDR2 sequences are SGHTA and FQGNSA. V was pared by 5 bases and J by 5 bases, with 8 bases of the junction left unmatched. The DNA for the CDR3 is TGTGCCAGCAGCGCCCGGGACAGGGGGGAACATCAGCCCCAGCATTTT. It encodes CASSARDRGEHQPQHF.

V and J are TRBV24-1 and TRBJ2-3, with 8 bases aligning to TRBD2. The CDR3 runs to 17 residues. Losses at the gene ends were 5 bases for V and 2 bases for J; bases not matched to a gene: 11. Germline V gene lookup returns CDR1 KGHDR and CDR2 SFDVKD. CDR3: CATSGAGALFSTDTQYF. CDR3 nucleotides: TGTGCCACCAGTGGAGCGGGGGCGCTGTTTTCCACAGATACGCAGTATTTT.

The V and J genes are TRBV5-1 and TRBJ1-4, with a weak D call TRBD1 (6 bases). CDR1 is SGHRS, CDR2 YFSETQ, per germline. The ends were cut back, 4 bases at V and 3 bases at J, with 16 bases in the middle. The CDR3 sequence is 16 residues long. CDR3 bases: TGCGCCAGCAGCGTGACAGGTTTGGGACCTAATGAAAAACTGTTTTTT. Translating gives CASSVTGLGPNEKLFF.

The chain combines TRBV7-2 with TRBJ2-5, with TRBD1 matching over 7 bases. With V trimmed by 1 base and J by 0 bases, 5 bases remained unmatched. This CDR3 is built from 16 residues. Germline V gene sequence: CDR1 SGHTA, CDR2 FQGNSA. CDR3 bases: TGTGCCAGCAGCTTAGTAGGGGGCCCCTACCAAGAGACCCAGTACTTC. It codes for CASSLVGGPYQETQYF.

CDR3 loop: CASSLTGLDDTQYF. Written as DNA, the CDR3 is TGTGCCAGCAGCTTAACGGGACTAGATGATACGCAGTATTTT. The gene calls are TRBV7-8 and TRBJ2-3; 8 nucleotides agree with TRBD2. Germline V gives CDR1 SGHVS, CDR2 FQNEAQ. The CDR3 consists of 14 residues. J gave up 6 bases and V 2 bases, and 4 bases lay outside the gene matches.

The CDR3 spells CASSLDRGHTGELFF. The CDR3 DNA reads TGCGCCAGCAGCTTGGACAGGGGGCACACCGGGGAGCTGTTTTTT. This chain joins TRBV5-1 and TRBJ2-2, with 9 bases aligning to TRBD1. The germline V gene encodes CDR1 SGHRS and CDR2 YFSETQ. The CDR3 is 15 residues long. The V and J ends lost 0 bases and 3 bases, in that order; junction bases with no gene match: 0.

The rearrangement uses TRBV28 and TRBJ2-3; TRBD1 agrees at 12 bases. V dropped 6 bases and J dropped 7; count of bases not matched to a gene: 2. This CDR3 has 13 residues. Germline V gene sequence: CDR1 MDHEN, CDR2 SYDVKM. CDR3 sequence: CASRGQGANTQYF. CDR3 nucleotide sequence: TGTGCCAGCAGGGGACAGGGGGCAAATACGCAGTATTTT. The entire variable domain, with the rest obtained from reference TRBV28 and TRBJ2-3, is as follows: DVKVTQSSRYLVKRTGEKVFLECVQDMDHENMFWYRQDPGLGLRLIYFSYDVKMKEKGDIPEGYSVSREKKERFSLILESASTNQTSMYLCASRGQGANTQYFGPGTRLTVL.

The rearrangement links TRBV7-2 to TRBJ2-1; tentatively, D is TRBD1 (5 bases). In germline, CDR1 is SGHTA, CDR2 FQGNSA. Between the trimmed V and J ends, which lost 1 base and 3 bases, there was a span of 10 bases. This CDR3 spans 15 amino acids. The CDR3 here is CASSLDTGNYNEQFF. In nucleotides, the CDR3 is TGTGCCAGCAGCTTAGACACAGGAAACTACAATGAGCAGTTCTTC.

The chain recombines TRBV11-3 with TRBJ2-2, with TRBD1 matching 8 bases. The germline CDR1 and CDR2 sequences are SGHNT and YENEEA. This CDR3 is built from 15 residues. V was clipped by 0 bases and J by 5 bases; unmatched bases: 2. The CDR3 DNA reads TGTGCCAGCAGCTTAGACAGGGGGCGTACCGGGGAGCTGTTTTTT. Residues: CASSLDRGRTGELFF.

The chain employs TRBV7-9 and TRBJ2-1; 10 nucleotides agree with TRBD2. The V gene's germline CDR1 is SEHNR and CDR2 FQNEAQ (reference sequence). The junction had 6 bases not matched to a gene; V was cut back by 2 bases and J by 8 bases. This CDR3 has 15 amino acids. The CDR3 DNA is TGTGCCAGCAGCTTAAGGCCTAGCGGGAGTTATGAGCAGTTCTTC. The encoded protein is CASSLRPSGSYEQFF. The whole variable domain, remainder taken from reference TRBV7-9 and TRBJ2-1, is DTGVSQNPRHKITKRGQNVTFRCDPISEHNRLYWYRQTLGQGPEFLTYFQNEAQLEKSRLLSDRFSAERPKGSFSTLEIQRTEQGDSAMYLCASSLRPSGSYEQFFGPGTRLTVL.

The chain carries TRBV7-2 and TRBJ2-5, with 8 bases that match TRBD2. CDR3 size: 15 residues. Germline V gene sequence: CDR1 SGHTA, CDR2 FQGNSA. Trimming cost V 6 bases and J 5 bases; bases outside gene matches: 11. CDR3 coding DNA: TGTGCCAGCAGTAGGGGATTAGCGGGGACGGAGACCCAGTACTTC. This gives the protein CASSRGLAGTETQYF.

This rearrangement joins TRBV15 to TRBJ2-2, with 9 nucleotides matching TRBD1. Germline V gene lookup returns CDR1 LNHNV and CDR2 YYDKDF (reference sequence). There are 16 residues in the CDR3. Trimming at V came to 1 base and at J to 6 bases, leaving 6 bases not matched to a gene. The DNA of the CDR3 is TGTGCCACCAGCAGAGGCGGGACAGGGCGGTCCGGGGAGCTGTTTTTT. Encoded protein: CATSRGGTGRSGELFF.